The source of this T cell receptor beta chain is a study of OX40 agonist ivuxolimab in advanced cancers. Study-level background: Those enrolled were approximately 83% male, with a mean age of around 60 years and ages from about 20 to 90. Study conclusions and caveats: Averaged across samples, CD8+ T cells carried more expanded clones than CD4+ did.

The CDR3 consists of 18 residues. Germline V gene lookup returns CDR1 SGHTA and CDR2 FQGNSA. The V gene end was trimmed by 1 base and the J gene end by 0 bases; junction bases not matched to a gene: 6. Produced via immunoSEQ multiplex PCR; TCRdb's table is partial and in-frame only. The table lists about 69,000 clones, more than 85% of them singletons, with 0.3% in the top ten. Patients had blood sampled at baseline and again on cycle 4 day 1 and cycle 7 day 1. Notes on this clone: Its target is unknown.

This chain uses TRBV7-2 with TRBJ2-6, with TRBD2 matching 7 bases. Sequencing used CD4+ or CD8+ T cells sorted from blood, obtained in a trial of the OX40 agonist ivuxolimab. The sequence was obtained from an adult with an advanced solid tumor such as melanoma, head and neck, liver or kidney cancer. In nucleotides, the CDR3 is TGTGCCAGCAGCTTAGTGGGAGGGGTCCCCTCTGGGGCCAACGTCCTGACTTTC. Its translation is CASSLVGGVPSGANVLTF.